Sequencing of this T cell receptor beta chain was carried out in a study of CD8+ T cells in alopecia areata. Study details: Those patients who were treated received oral tofacitinib, which was given at 5 to 10 mg twice daily for moderate-to-severe alopecia areata.

This clone was counted only a few times. The antigen is not known. Study conclusions and caveats: Normal skin's resident alphabeta T cells are also sequenced in scalp samples.

Sequencing templates came from extracted RNA that was reverse transcribed into cDNA. TCRdb's copy holds only in-frame clones and misses some; the assay was immunoSEQ multiplex PCR. The repertoire holds 100,000 to 150,000 clones, with about 46% as singletons. Researchers took lesional scalp punch biopsies and peripheral blood from people who were alopecia areata patients. The input for sequencing was CD8+ T cells sorted from blood, taken at week 0. This sequence was found in a human donor with alopecia areata.

CDR3 protein: CASSLRDQFNTQYF. CDR3 nucleotide sequence: TGTGCCAGCAGCTTGAGGGACCAATTTAATACGCAGTATTTT. J is TRBJ2-3 and V is TRBV5-6; D could derive from TRBD1 or TRBD2 (5 bases each). The CDR3 contains 14 residues. V was clipped by 1 base and J by 7 bases, with 13 bases between them. The germline V gene has CDR1 SGHDT and CDR2 YYEEEE.